This record looks at one T cell receptor beta chain sequence and its context. Its antigen target is currently unknown. No quality values exist for individual bases; no much larger clone is one base distant. Measured from the cysteine to the phenylalanine, the CDR3 is 11 residues long. Only the CDR3 part of the read is kept: 33 bases, read in frame from the first base. Taken from the germline V gene (reference sequence), the CDR1 and CDR2 loops are SEHNR and FQNEAQ. The germline ends are 3 bases apart after V is trimmed by 5 bases and J by 5 bases. The record originates from a study of blood T cell repertoires in COVID-19 (dated by TCRdb to 2018 to 2021). With regard to the full study: The collaborator samples originated in the United States, Italy and Spain and spanned the acute and convalescent phases of COVID-19. The prospective study material was composed of cDNA or gDNA derived from T cells, B-cell-depleted T cells, or PBMCs. The dataset comprised deeply sampled blood TCRbeta repertoires from subjects exposed to, actively infected with, or recovered from COVID-19. The repertoires were released in a freely available public database meant as a resource for research on the immune response to SARS-CoV-2. Samples were obtained from the ongoing ImmuneRACE study (first 160 participants) and from about 1,300 subjects provided by 6 global collaborators. The sample metadata nearly always contained a de-identified subject ID, COVID-19 status, age in years and sex. Where available, HLA class I and class II types were obtained from metadata supplied by the sample provider rather than from assay-based typing.

TCRbeta CDR3 regions were amplified from genomic DNA using the immunoSEQ Assay, a bias-controlled multiplex PCR. In the authors' own workflow: Nucleated cell counts per sample were estimated from amplification of reference gene primers within the assay. To quantify the absolute abundance of each unique TCRbeta CDR3 rearrangement, sequence reads were collapsed and filtered. For each sample, productive Simpson clonality was calculated as the square root of Simpson's diversity index over productive rearrangements. TCRdb stores this immuneACCESS table with in-frame sequences only. Part of the clones is absent; in the studies checked, under half of the shortfall reflects unresolved V genes, and no reason is known for the rest. D and trimming come from the DNA, and the V and J calls and clone size come from that table. Here the sample has 200,000 to 250,000 clones; almost 90% occur a single time. The top ten hold roughly 1.5% of the sample.

General conclusions and limits of the study: Clinical and demographic metadata were provided uncurated, with the amount varying by source and participant.

Whole blood was collected in K2EDTA tubes by collaborating institutions according to the institutions' own protocols. For TCRbeta analysis, collaborators shipped samples as frozen whole blood, isolated PBMCs, or DNA extracted from either of those sample types. Sequencing input: peripheral blood. The rearranged chain carries TRBV7-9 and TRBJ2-2, with the D gene not clear enough to name. This TCR came from a man aged 18-30 years with active or convalescent COVID-19. CDR3 reads: CASSRTGELFF. The nucleotide sequence reads as follows: TGTGCCAGCAGCCGGACCGGGGAGCTGTTTTTT. Full variable domain (CDR3 extended with the reference TRBV7-9 and TRBJ2-2 proteins): DTGVSQNPRHKITKRGQNVTFRCDPISEHNRLYWYRQTLGQGPEFLTYFQNEAQLEKSRLLSDRFSAERPKGSFSTLEIQRTEQGDSAMYLCASSRTGELFFGEGSRLTVL.